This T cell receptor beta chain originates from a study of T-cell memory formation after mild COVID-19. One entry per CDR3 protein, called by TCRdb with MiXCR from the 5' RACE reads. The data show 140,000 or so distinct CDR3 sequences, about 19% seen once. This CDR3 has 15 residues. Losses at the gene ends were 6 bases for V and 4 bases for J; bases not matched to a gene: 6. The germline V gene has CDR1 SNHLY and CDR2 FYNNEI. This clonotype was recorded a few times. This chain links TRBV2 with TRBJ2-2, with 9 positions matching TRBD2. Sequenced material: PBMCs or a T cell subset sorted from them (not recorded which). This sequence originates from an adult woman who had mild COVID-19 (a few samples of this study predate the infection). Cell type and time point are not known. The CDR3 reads CASRVIAGATGELFF. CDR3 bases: TGTGCCAGCAGGGTGATAGCGGGAGCCACCGGGGAGCTGTTTTTT.